Each of the 29 T cell receptor beta chains below was sequenced from the same sample in a study of blood T cell repertoires in COVID-19 (dated by TCRdb to about 2020). Libraries came from the immunoSEQ multiplex PCR assay. TCRdb stores this immuneACCESS table with in-frame sequences only. Part of the clones is absent; in the studies checked, under half of the shortfall reflects unresolved V genes, and no reason is known for the rest. For this sample the table gives around 140,000 clones, of which 87% were detected only once. Of the sample, less than 2.5% is held by the ten largest clones. The specimen was peripheral blood. The receptors shown here come from a man aged 50 to 59 with active COVID-19.

With respect to this clone: The same CDR3 can be traced to other DNA sequences in this sample. The chain joins TRBV12-3 or TRBV12-4 to TRBJ2-2, with a weak D call TRBD1 (6 bases). The CDR3 covers 12 residues. V lost 4 bases and J lost 6, with 6 bases in between. This chain's CDR3 is CASSSGAGELFF. The CDR3 nucleotides are TGTGCCAGCAGTTCAGGGGCCGGGGAGCTGTTTTTT.

Turning to this clone: At one boundary the junction diverges from the germline segment, which might be a read error. This chain uses TRBV29-1 with TRBJ1-1; the match to TRBD1 covers 11 bases. CDR1 and CDR2 from the germline V gene are SQVTM and ANQGSEA. The CDR3 spans 15 residues. The CDR3 reads CSVEGDRGTLGEAFF. CDR3 DNA: TGCAGCGTCGAAGGGGACAGGGGGACTTTAGGTGAAGCTTTCTTT.

The genes are TRBV10-3 and TRBJ1-2, with D perhaps matching TRBD1 (5 bases). There are 16 residues in the CDR3. Germline CDR1 reads ENHRY; CDR2 reads SYGVKD. V was cut by 4 bases and J by 6 bases, with 21 bases left in between. The CDR3 loop reads CAISGKVAREEHGYTF. For the CDR3, the DNA is TGTGCCATCAGTGGGAAGGTTGCCAGGGAGGAACATGGCTACACCTTC.

The genes are TRBV6-4 and TRBJ1-6; the match to TRBD1 covers 7 bases. The ends lost 5 bases at V and 7 bases at J; junction bases unmatched: 8. Germline V CDR1 and CDR2: MRHNA, SNTAGT. This CDR3 is 15 amino acids long. The CDR3 nucleotides read TGTGCCAGCAGTACCTCGGGACAGCTGAATTCACCCCTCCACTTT. Its protein is CASSTSGQLNSPLHF.

The chain combines TRBV20-1 with TRBJ2-5, with D unresolved. In germline, CDR1 is DFQATT, CDR2 SNEGSKA (reference sequence). V dropped 4 bases and J dropped 4 bases, with 7 bases sitting between them. CDR3 length equals 11 residues. CDR3 sequence reads: CSATLGETQYF. The CDR3 region has the DNA TGCAGTGCTACCCTCGGAGAGACCCAGTACTTC.

The chain carries TRBV7-3 and TRBJ1-4; weak D call: TRBD1 (5 bases). CDR3 length equals 15 residues. Germline-derived CDR1 and CDR2 are SGHTA and FQGTGA. Trimming left V 1 base short and J 7 bases short, with 13 bases between. The CDR3 nucleotides read TGTGCCAGCAGCTTAAACCCAGGGAGGGGTGAAAAACTGTTTTTT. As protein: CASSLNPGRGEKLFF.

The chain is built from TRBV5-6 and TRBJ2-2, with 12 bases lining up with TRBD2. The CDR3 is 16 residues long. V shed 4 bases, J shed 5 bases, and the junction held 6 bases outside the gene matches. Germline V gives CDR1 SGHDT, CDR2 YYEEEE. CDR3 sequence (DNA): TGTGCCAGCAGCCTTCTAGCGGGGGGGCCGACCGGGGAGCTGTTTTTT. As protein: CASSLLAGGPTGELFF.

This chain links TRBV18 with TRBJ2-2; TRBD1 aligns across 7 bases. V dropped 6 bases and J dropped 3; count of bases not matched to a gene: 13. The length of the CDR3 is 17 residues. Germline lookup yields CDR1 KGHSH and CDR2 LQKENI. The CDR3 region is CASSRQSGQAYTGELFF. The DNA of the CDR3 is TGTGCCAGCTCGCGACAATCCGGACAGGCCTACACCGGGGAGCTGTTTTTT.

This chain joins TRBV23-1 and TRBJ2-5; D remains ambiguous. TRBV23-1 is recorded as an ORF, its role being uncertain. V was shortened by 8 bases and J by 5 bases, with 6 bases between the two germline ends. The CDR3 is made up of 10 amino acids. Here the CDR3 DNA reads TGCGCCAGCCCGTCCGAGACCCAGTACTTC. The encoded protein is CASPSETQYF.

This rearrangement joins TRBV5-4 to TRBJ1-1, with a weak D call TRBD1 (5 bases). Germline loops: CDR1 SGHNT, CDR2 YYREEE (reference sequence). The CDR3 runs 15 residues. V was cut by 4 bases and J by 0 bases, with 13 bases left in between. The CDR3 region is CASSRGVGMNTEAFF. CDR3 bases: TGTGCCAGCAGCCGGGGGGTTGGGATGAACACTGAAGCTTTCTTT.

This clone has only one observation. The chain has TRBV29-1 and TRBJ1-2; D is undetermined. V was clipped by 3 bases and J by 4 bases, with 6 bases between them. The germline V gene has CDR1 SQVTM and CDR2 ANQGSEA. The CDR3 is 11 residues long. Here the CDR3 DNA reads TGCAGCGTTGATGAGGGCTATGGCTACACCTTC. It codes for CSVDEGYGYTF.

The V gene is TRBV3-1 (or the pseudogene TRBV3-2), the J gene TRBJ1-3, with 7 bases matching TRBD1. Germline V gene data show CDR1 as LGHDT and CDR2 as YNNKEL (reference sequence). The CDR3 is 22 residues long. The V segment lost 3 bases and the J segment 4 bases; nucleotides outside the gene matches: 27. In nucleotides, the CDR3 is TGTGCCAGCAGCCACCCATTCCTTCCGGGCAGGGGGTCGGCTCGAGACGGAAACACCATATATTTT. Residues: CASSHPFLPGRGSARDGNTIYF.

The gene calls are TRBV6-1 and TRBJ1-5; 8 bases fit TRBD1. CDR3 length: 17 amino acids. Germline CDR1 is MNHNS and CDR2 is SASEGT. V was pared by 0 bases and J by 5 bases, with 9 bases of the junction left unmatched. The CDR3, as DNA: TGTGCCAGCAGTGAAGCGTTGGACAGGGCGCGTTATCAGCCCCAGCATTTT. Encoded protein: CASSEALDRARYQPQHF.

The chain recombines TRBV7-6 with TRBJ1-5, with TRBD1 as a possible D gene (6 bases). V lost 5 bases to trimming and J lost 3 bases, with 11 bases between them. This CDR3 is built from 14 residues. Germline values: CDR1 SGHVS, CDR2 FNYEAQ. This CDR3 is CASSLGQTNQPQHF. The CDR3 coding sequence is TGTGCCAGCAGCCTCGGACAGACCAATCAGCCCCAGCATTTT.

V is TRBV5-1 and J is TRBJ1-1, with D possibly matching TRBD1 (5 bases). Germline V CDR1 and CDR2: SGHRS, YFSETQ. V was clipped by 4 bases and J by 3 bases, with 7 bases between them. The length of the CDR3 is 12 residues. CDR3 protein: CASSTGDTEAFF. In DNA, the CDR3 is TGCGCCAGCAGCACGGGGGACACTGAAGCTTTCTTT.

The V call is TRBV9, the J call TRBJ2-6, with 11 bases aligning to TRBD2. V lost 2 bases, J lost 0 bases, and 4 bases stayed unmatched. The CDR3 consists of 18 residues. Germline V CDR1 and CDR2: SGDLS, YYNGEE. CDR3 DNA: TGTGCCAGCAGCGTCCGACTAGCGGGGATCTCTGGGGCCAACGTCCTGACTTTC. It yields the protein CASSVRLAGISGANVLTF. Looking up the rest from reference TRBV9 and TRBJ2-6 gives the full variable domain: DSGVTQTPKHLITATGQRVTLRCSPRSGDLSVYWYQQSLDQGLQFLIQYYNGEERAKGNILERFSAQQFPDLHSELNLSSLELGDSALYFCASSVRLAGISGANVLTFGAGSRLTVL.

V usage is TRBV7-9 and J usage is TRBJ1-2, with 10 bases aligning to TRBD1. Germline CDR1 is SEHNR and CDR2 is FQNEAQ (reference sequence). The junction had 9 bases not matched to a gene; V was cut back by 5 bases and J by 6 bases. The CDR3 runs to 15 residues. The CDR3 coding sequence is TGTGCCAGCAGCCAAGACAGGGGGCTTATGGATGGCTACACCTTC. Protein sequence: CASSQDRGLMDGYTF.

This chain joins TRBV28 and TRBJ1-3; tentative D call: TRBD1 (5 bases). Trimming left V 7 bases short and J 0 bases short, with 16 bases between. Germline V gene sequence: CDR1 MDHEN, CDR2 SYDVKM. The CDR3 spans 16 residues. This CDR3 reads CASTSGGGGSGNTIYF. The CDR3 DNA sequence: TGTGCCAGCACCTCGGGTGGGGGGGGCTCTGGAAACACCATATATTTT.

The chain employs TRBV9 and TRBJ2-1; 8 bases match TRBD1. The ends lost 0 bases at V and 3 bases at J; junction bases unmatched: 2. Germline-derived CDR1 and CDR2 are SGDLS and YYNGEE. CDR3 length equals 15 residues. The CDR3 reads CASSVGQGLYNEQFF. The DNA for the CDR3 is TGTGCCAGCAGCGTAGGACAGGGGCTCTACAATGAGCAGTTCTTC.

The chain uses TRBV24-1 and TRBJ1-1; 10 bases match TRBD1. The CDR3 covers 16 residues. CDR1 and CDR2 (germline): KGHDR, SFDVKD. After removal of 10 bases from V and 8 bases from J, the junction contained 18 bases not matched to a gene. The CDR3 DNA sequence: TGTGCCACTACAGAGATAGACAGGGGGCCGAGCCGAGAAGCTTTCTTT. Protein: CATTEIDRGPSREAFF.

The gene calls are TRBV6-2 or TRBV6-3 and TRBJ2-1; D might be TRBD2 (5 bases). Looked up from germline, CDR1 is MNHEY and CDR2 is SVGEGT. The CDR3 is made up of 11 amino acids. V gave up 5 bases and J gave up 8 bases, with 7 bases separating them. CDR3 nucleotides: TGTGCCAGCAGTCGTAGCGATGAGCAGTTCTTC. Its protein is CASSRSDEQFF.

This sequence joins TRBV6-5 and TRBJ1-1; D is possibly TRBD1 (5 bases). Germline loops: CDR1 MNHEY, CDR2 SVGAGI. The ends were cut back, 8 bases at V and 5 bases at J, with 15 bases in the middle. The CDR3 runs 13 residues. DNA of the CDR3: TGTGCCAGCGGAGTCCTCGGGGGTACTGAAGCTTTCTTT. Amino acids: CASGVLGGTEAFF.

The rearrangement links TRBV5-1 to TRBJ1-1; TRBD1 might be the D (6 bases). The CDR3 totals 15 residues. V shed 4 bases and J shed 1 base, with 14 bases lying between them. Germline lookup yields CDR1 SGHRS and CDR2 YFSETQ. The DNA of the CDR3 is TGCGCCAGCAGCATCCTCTTGGGACAGAACACTGAAGCTTTCTTT. Translating gives CASSILLGQNTEAFF.

This clone was observed once. The chain uses TRBV5-5 and TRBJ2-2, with 9 bases lining up with TRBD1. Trimming at V came to 5 bases and at J to 2 bases, leaving 4 bases not matched to a gene. The CDR3 contains 15 residues. Germline V lookup: CDR1 SGHKS, CDR2 YYEKEE (reference sequence). The CDR3 loop is CASRFTGGNTGELFF. CDR3 sequence (DNA): TGTGCCAGCAGGTTTACAGGGGGCAACACCGGGGAGCTGTTTTTT. Full variable domain (missing parts from reference TRBV5-5 and TRBJ2-2): DAGVTQSPTHLIKTRGQQVTLRCSPISGHKSVSWYQQVLGQGPQFIFQYYEKEERGRGNFPDRFSARQFPNYSSELNVNALLLGDSALYLCASRFTGGNTGELFFGEGSRLTVL.

The rearrangement uses TRBV21-1 and TRBJ2-1; the DNA was not compared with TRBD2, the D call given in the table. TRBV21-1 is annotated as a pseudogene. The CDR3 totals 20 residues. The CDR3 DNA sequence: TGTGCCAGCAGCAAAGTCCGGACGGGGGGCCTGGTGCTCTCCTACAATGAGCAGTTCTTC. As protein: CASSKVRTGGLVLSYNEQFF.

V gene TRBV18 combines with J gene TRBJ1-1, with a tentative D call TRBD1 (5 bases). The V gene's germline CDR1 is KGHSH and CDR2 LQKENI. Deletions cut 5 bases from V and 5 bases from J, with 12 bases between. The CDR3 loop spans 13 amino acids. CDR3 DNA: TGTGCCAGCTCATCCCCTGGGGGGACTGAAGCTTTCTTT. This encodes CASSSPGGTEAFF.

This sequence joins TRBV24-1 and TRBJ2-3; D call uncertain. The CDR3 runs 13 residues. V lost 4 bases and J 3 bases, leaving 7 bases between the germline ends. Per the germline V gene, CDR1 is KGHDR and CDR2 is SFDVKD. The CDR3 nucleotides read TGTGCCACCAGTGACCCCGGGACAGATACGCAGTATTTT. Protein: CATSDPGTDTQYF.

This clone was observed once. One end of the junction fails to match germline, which may point to a read error. The rearrangement uses TRBV7-2 and TRBJ2-7; TRBD2 aligns across 12 bases. The CDR3 runs to 15 residues. Looked up from germline, CDR1 is SGHTA and CDR2 is FQGNSA. The CDR3 DNA is TGTGCCAGCAGCCTAGCGGGGGGGATATCCTACGAGCAGTACTTC. Translated: CASSLAGGISYEQYF.

The CDR3 DNA is TGTGCCGAGGAAGGGGGCGGGGACTACGAGCAGTACTTC. This sequence encodes CAEEGGGDYEQYF. The chain couples TRBV7-9 to TRBJ2-7; a possible D gene is TRBD1 (7 bases). From germline, CDR1 is SEHNR and CDR2 FQNEAQ (reference sequence). The CDR3 has 13 residues. With 11 bases removed from V and 3 bases from J, the gap between germline ends came to 17 bases.